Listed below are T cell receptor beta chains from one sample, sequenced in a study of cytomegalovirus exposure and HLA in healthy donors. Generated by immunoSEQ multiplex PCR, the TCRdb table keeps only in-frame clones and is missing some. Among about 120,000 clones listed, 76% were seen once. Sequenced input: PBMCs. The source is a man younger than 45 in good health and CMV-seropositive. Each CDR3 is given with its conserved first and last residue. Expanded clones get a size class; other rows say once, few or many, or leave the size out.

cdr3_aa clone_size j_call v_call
CTSSQRTCGLCQPQHF - TRBJ1-5 TRBV1
CASSSGGDTQYF - TRBJ2-3 TRBV28
CASSRTPQGATSPLHF - TRBJ1-6 TRBV9
CASRDGPPRGYTF - TRBJ1-2 TRBV28
CATSRASRQGYQPQHF - TRBJ1-5 TRBV15
CASSYPGLPQHF - TRBJ1-5 TRBV5-6
CASTANYGYTF - TRBJ1-2 TRBV19
CASSLELAGGYEQYF - TRBJ2-7 TRBV5-1
CASRTGAGPQHF - TRBJ1-5 TRBV6-5
CASSQSGGNYNEQFF few TRBJ2-1 TRBV6-1
CASSRGAGANVLTF - TRBJ2-6 TRBV18
CASSQVGLANTGELFF - TRBJ2-2 TRBV4-2
CASSFGQMNTEAFF - TRBJ1-1 TRBV7-2
CASSPRERSPYEQYF - TRBJ2-7 TRBV18
CASSRAGDQPQHF once TRBJ1-5 TRBV6-5
CASLPGTQYF - TRBJ2-5 TRBV11-3
CASSQVGVYNEQFF - TRBJ2-1 TRBV4-1
CASRDRGDTGELFF - TRBJ2-2 TRBV19
CASSLATGGREQFF - TRBJ2-1 TRBV6-4
CASSESQVYEQYF few TRBJ2-7 TRBV18
CAWSHSGYSNQPQHF - TRBJ1-5 TRBV30
CASSPGTGRQETQYF - TRBJ2-5 TRBV18
CASSLALRTDTQYF - TRBJ2-3 TRBV5-1
CASSYDRAKETQYF - TRBJ2-5 TRBV7-2
CASSVESANTGELFF - TRBJ2-2 TRBV9
CASSLPGIGSPLHF - TRBJ1-6 TRBV7-2
CASSLRGGDYEQYF - - TRBV4-1
CAWSLEGGNQPQHF - TRBJ1-5 TRBV30
CASSAPTGSSYNEQFF - TRBJ2-1 TRBV11-3
CASSLVGQAYAGELFF - TRBJ2-2 TRBV11-2
CATSRDRGRDRGLFGGYTF - TRBJ1-2 TRBV15
CASSPVGRMRGGYTF - TRBJ1-2 TRBV4-1
CATQPGKSVTTNEKLFF - TRBJ1-4 TRBV10-3
CASRGTGGAGEAFF once TRBJ1-1 TRBV28
CASSRGTGSSYEQYF - TRBJ2-7 TRBV7-6
CASSISGSTGELFF - TRBJ2-2 TRBV5-1
CASSQDSTDRAYEQYF - TRBJ2-7 TRBV4-1
CASSVRGSNQPQHF - TRBJ1-5 TRBV6-6
CASSTDGQGDSPLHF - TRBJ1-6 TRBV18